Sequencing of this TCR beta chain was carried out in a study of T cell responses to AZD1222 COVID-19 vaccine. This clone was detected only a few times. The method was immunoSEQ multiplex PCR; TCRdb's version includes in-frame clones alone and lacks a portion of them. The sample consists of more than 90,000 clones, around 84% of them appearing once. In germline, CDR1 is MDHEN, CDR2 SYDVKM. The CDR3 length is 15 residues. J lost 3 bases, V lost 4 bases, and 7 bases had no gene match. This TCR was recovered from an adult who received the AZD1222 COVID-19 vaccine. The chain uses TRBV28 and TRBJ2-7; TRBD2 agrees at 9 bases. The material sequenced was peripheral blood, taken 28 days after the second AZD1222 dose. The DNA of the CDR3 is TGTGCCAGCAGTTCCCTAGCGGGAACCTACTACGAGCAGTACTTC. Its translation: CASSSLAGTYYEQYF.